A selection of T cell receptor beta chains follows, all from one sample in a study of technical replicates of blood from four donors. Generated by immunoSEQ multiplex PCR, the TCRdb table keeps only in-frame clones and is missing some. The profile shows about 79,000 clones, 91% of them singletons. The sample comprised T cells isolated from PBMCs. The source is a human donor in good health. Some clones in this sample may be carry-over from other donors' samples. CDR3s include the opening cysteine and the closing phenylalanine or tryptophan. A D gene is named only where the DNA matches it firmly. The size field is filled for only some rows; it gives once, few, many or a size class.

>TRBV7-9|TRBD1|TRBJ1-2|-
CASSLEGRGRYYGYTF
TGTGCCAGCAGCTTAGAGGGCAGGGGGAGATACTATGGCTACACCTTC
>TRBV7-6|-|TRBJ2-7|many
CASSLYPLGGAGSSYEQYF
TGTGCCAGCAGCTTATACCCCCTCGGGGGAGCGGGTAGCTCCTACGAGCAGTACTTC
>TRBV11-3|-|TRBJ2-7|-
CASSHDSKYEQYF
TGTGCCAGCAGCCACGACAGCAAATACGAGCAGTACTTC
>TRBV19|-|TRBJ1-5|-
CASMEGRQPQHF
TGTGCCAGTATGGAGGGACGTCAGCCCCAGCATTTT
>TRBV6-7|-|TRBJ2-7|few
CASSYTTGEPEQYF
TGTGCCAGCAGTTACACGACAGGAGAGCCAGAGCAGTACTTC
>TRBV7-9|TRBD1|TRBJ1-2|once
CASSLGTGANYGYTF
TGTGCCAGCAGCTTAGGTACAGGGGCTAACTATGGCTACACCTTC
>TRBV30|-|TRBJ1-2|-
CAWSVRQNYGYTF
TGTGCCTGGAGTGTAAGACAGAACTATGGCTACACCTTC
>TRBV7-8|-|TRBJ2-5|once
CASSLELVGALWETQYF
TGTGCCAGCAGCTTAGAATTAGTGGGGGCCCTTTGGGAGACCCAGTACTTC
>TRBV28|-|TRBJ2-5|-
CASERGTQYF
TGTGCCAGCGAAAGGGGGACCCAGTACTTC
>TRBV28|-|TRBJ2-1|-
CASLYMNEQFF
TGTGCCAGCCTATATATGAATGAGCAGTTCTTC
>TRBV5-1|TRBD1|TRBJ2-7|-
CASSFRDSFYEQYF
TGCGCCAGCAGCTTCCGGGACAGCTTCTACGAGCAGTACTTC
>TRBV10-1|-|TRBJ1-2|few
CASNLVPARAVYTF
TGCGCCAGCAACCTAGTCCCAGCCAGGGCTGTTTACACCTTC
>TRBV5-6|TRBD1|TRBJ2-1|-
CASSSGTGVGNEQFF
TGTGCCAGCAGCTCCGGGACAGGGGTAGGTAATGAGCAGTTCTTC
>TRBV4-1|-|TRBJ1-2|-
CASSQLSSPGYGYTF
TGCGCCAGCAGCCAACTCTCCAGTCCTGGCTATGGCTACACCTTC
>TRBV5-4|TRBD2|TRBJ2-3|-
CASSSGTSGIADTQYF
TGTGCCAGCAGCAGCGGGACTAGCGGGATTGCGGATACGCAGTATTTT
>TRBV5-1|TRBD1|TRBJ2-1|-
CASSGTGNEQFF
TGCGCCAGCAGTGGGACAGGGAATGAGCAGTTCTTC
>TRBV5-8|TRBD1|TRBJ2-7|-
CASSYRQGSYEQYF
TGTGCCAGCAGCTATCGACAGGGTTCCTACGAGCAGTACTTC